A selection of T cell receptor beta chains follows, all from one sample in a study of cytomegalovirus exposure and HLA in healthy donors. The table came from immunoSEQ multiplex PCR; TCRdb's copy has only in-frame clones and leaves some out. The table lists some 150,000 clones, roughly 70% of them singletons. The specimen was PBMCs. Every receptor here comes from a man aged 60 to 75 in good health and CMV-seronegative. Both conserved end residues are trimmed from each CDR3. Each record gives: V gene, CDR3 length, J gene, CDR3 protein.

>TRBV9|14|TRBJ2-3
ASSSGGISLTDTQY
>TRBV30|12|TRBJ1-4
AWSVGGFEEKLF
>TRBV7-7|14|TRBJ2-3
ASSPERTSGADTQY
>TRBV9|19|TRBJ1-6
ASSVGTPDRDFRTNNSPLH
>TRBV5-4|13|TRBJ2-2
ASSNDRTGTGELF
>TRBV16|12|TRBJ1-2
ASSQVSRVDGYT
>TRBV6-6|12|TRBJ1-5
ASSYSKGDQPQH
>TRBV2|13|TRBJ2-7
ATLFNRGGRYEQY
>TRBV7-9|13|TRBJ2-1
ASSLGTSGSNEQF
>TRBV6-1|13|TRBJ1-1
ASSVLQEGNTEAF
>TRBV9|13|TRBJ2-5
ASSPGTEPQETQY
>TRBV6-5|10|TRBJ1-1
ASSLPTGEAF
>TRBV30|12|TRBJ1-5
AWSSRTGSKPQH
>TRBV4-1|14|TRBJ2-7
ASSHMASGRTYEQY
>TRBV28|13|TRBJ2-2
ASSAGDSYTGELF
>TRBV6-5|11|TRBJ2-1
ASNLLAGGEQF